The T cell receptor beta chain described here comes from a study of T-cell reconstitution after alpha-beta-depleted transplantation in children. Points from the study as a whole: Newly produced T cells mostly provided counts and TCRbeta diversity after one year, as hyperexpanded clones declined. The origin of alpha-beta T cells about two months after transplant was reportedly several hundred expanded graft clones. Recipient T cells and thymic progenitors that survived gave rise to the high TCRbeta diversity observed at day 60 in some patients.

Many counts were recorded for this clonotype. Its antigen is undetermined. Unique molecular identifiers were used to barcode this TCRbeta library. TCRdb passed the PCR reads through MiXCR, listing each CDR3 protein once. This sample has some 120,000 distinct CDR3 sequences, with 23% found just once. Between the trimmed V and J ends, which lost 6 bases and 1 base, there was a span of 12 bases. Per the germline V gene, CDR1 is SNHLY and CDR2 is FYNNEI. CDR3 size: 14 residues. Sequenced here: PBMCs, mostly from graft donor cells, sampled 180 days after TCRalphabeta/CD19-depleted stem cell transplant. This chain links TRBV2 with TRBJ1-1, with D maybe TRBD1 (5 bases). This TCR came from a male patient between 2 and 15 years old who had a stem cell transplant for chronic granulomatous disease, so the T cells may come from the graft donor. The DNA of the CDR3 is TGTGCCAGCAGATCAGGGAGGACGAACACTGAAGCTTTCTTT. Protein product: CASRSGRTNTEAFF.